The next 12 T cell receptor beta chains were all read from a single sample in a study of beta chain features in type 1 diabetes. Reverse transcription of all isolated RNA meant that expressed TCRB transcripts were sequenced. Data came from immunoSEQ multiplex PCR; TCRdb stores just in-frame clones and leaves some out. The top ten hold nearly 0.015% of the sample, which has 300,000 to 350,000 clones, roughly 13% seen once. General study results and limits: Among all four CD4+ subsets, Type 1 diabetes patients had TCRB CDR3s that were moderately but significantly shorter.

What these receptors recognize is not known. The sequenced sample was naive CD4+ T cells from blood. These TCRs come from a woman aged 18-29 years with type 1 diabetes.

This clone was seen more than once but under ten times. The rearrangement uses TRBV27 and TRBJ2-7, with 9 nucleotides matching TRBD1. The CDR3 covers 14 residues. V lost 6 bases and J lost 5; bases outside the gene matches: 8. Per the germline V gene, CDR1 is MNHEY and CDR2 is SMNVEV (reference sequence). CDR3 sequence (DNA): TGTGCCAGCAGCCGGGACAGGGAGACAAACGAGCAGTACTTC. This codes for CASSRDRETNEQYF.

The chain joins TRBV5-5 to TRBJ2-7, with TRBD1 identical over 8 bases. From germline, CDR1 is SGHKS and CDR2 YYEKEE (reference sequence). Trimming removed 0 bases from V and 6 bases from J; junction bases left unmatched: 8. CDR3 length: 15 residues. CDR3 residues: CASSLVPDRAVEQYF. The DNA for the CDR3 is TGTGCCAGCAGCTTGGTTCCGGACAGGGCGGTCGAGCAGTACTTC.

This clone was detected only a few times. This rearrangement joins TRBV6-5 to TRBJ2-1; 10 positions match TRBD1. The V and J ends lost 6 bases and 4 bases, in that order; junction bases with no gene match: 6. Germline assignment: CDR1 MNHEY and CDR2 SVGAGI. CDR3 length: 15 amino acids. CDR3 in DNA: TGTGCCAGCAGGGATCGACAGGGGGCTTACAATGAGCAGTTCTTC. As protein: CASRDRQGAYNEQFF.

This clone was seen a few times. The rearrangement joins TRBV29-1 to TRBJ2-3, with TRBD2 matching 7 bases. V shed 6 bases, J shed 0 bases, and the junction held 6 bases outside the gene matches. Germline values: CDR1 SQVTM, CDR2 ANQGSEA. This CDR3 region has 14 residues. The CDR3 DNA reads as TGCAGCGTGGCCGGGACTATCAGCACAGATACGCAGTATTTT. Translating it yields CSVAGTISTDTQYF.

The chain uses TRBV30 and TRBJ1-1; possible D gene TRBD1, 6 bases. The V gene's germline CDR1 is GTSNPN and CDR2 SVGIG (reference sequence). Trimming removed 0 bases from V and 11 bases from J, with 16 bases in between. The CDR3 has 13 residues. CDR3 sequence reads: CAWSVIGGQGAFF. CDR3 nucleotides: TGTGCCTGGAGTGTAATCGGGGGGCAGGGGGCTTTCTTT.

This clone was observed a few times. The gene calls are TRBV28 and TRBJ2-5; possibly TRBD2 for D (6 bases). Between the trimmed V and J ends, which lost 3 bases and 5 bases, there was a span of 19 bases. The germline V gene has CDR1 MDHEN and CDR2 SYDVKM. This CDR3 comprises 16 residues. CDR3 DNA: TGTGCCAGCAGTTTCCCCCCGCGACTAGTCGGGGAGACCCAGTACTTC. Amino acid sequence: CASSFPPRLVGETQYF.

For the CDR3, the DNA is TGCAGCGTTGCCGGGACACTAACCTACGAGCAGTACTTC. Translating it yields CSVAGTLTYEQYF. The chain uses TRBV29-1 and TRBJ2-7; D may be TRBD1 (6 bases). The germline V gene encodes CDR1 SQVTM and CDR2 ANQGSEA. The CDR3 runs 13 residues. V shed 4 bases and J shed 2 bases, with 12 bases lying between them.

This clone has a handful of counts. The chain combines TRBV19 with TRBJ1-5; no clear D gene. Germline-derived CDR1 and CDR2 are LNHDA and SQIVND (reference sequence). The CDR3 runs 13 residues. Trimming took off 4 bases at V and 11 bases at J, with 15 bases between the two ends. The DNA for the CDR3 is TGTGCCAGTAGTAGTAGCACCCAGGAGGCCCAGCATTTT. This sequence encodes CASSSSTQEAQHF.

This clone was counted only a few times. The gene calls are TRBV5-1 and TRBJ2-1, with D maybe TRBD1 (6 bases). There are 12 residues in the CDR3. Germline loops: CDR1 SGHRS, CDR2 YFSETQ. Trimming pared 4 bases from V and 9 bases from J, leaving 11 bases between. The CDR3 protein is CASSNQGTEQFF. The CDR3 DNA reads TGCGCCAGCAGCAACCAGGGGACTGAGCAGTTCTTC.

The chain has TRBV30 and TRBJ2-2; D might be TRBD1 (6 bases). CDR3 size: 14 residues. In germline, CDR1 is GTSNPN, CDR2 SVGIG (reference sequence). Trimming shortened V by 2 bases and J by 8 bases, and 15 bases separated the two germline ends. As DNA, the CDR3 is TGTGCCTGGAGTATCCACGTGGGGGCTGGGGAGCTGTTTTTT. This gives the protein CAWSIHVGAGELFF.

In its sample, this clone was seen a few times. V and J are TRBV5-1 and TRBJ2-1, with D possibly TRBD2 on 5 matching bases. CDR3 length equals 13 residues. V was shortened by 7 bases and J by 6 bases, with 14 bases between the two germline ends. In germline, CDR1 is SGHRS, CDR2 YFSETQ. The CDR3 nucleotides are TGCGCCAGCGGACGAGGACTCCTCAATGAGCAGTTCTTC. Amino acid sequence: CASGRGLLNEQFF. Full variable domain (rest looked up from reference TRBV5-1 and TRBJ2-1): KAGVTQTPRYLIKTRGQQVTLSCSPISGHRSVSWYQQTPGQGLQFLFEYFSETQRNKGNFPGRFSGRQFSNSRSEMNVSTLELGDSALYLCASGRGLLNEQFFGPGTRLTVL.

J is TRBJ1-4 and V is TRBV5-1; perhaps TRBD1 as D (5 bases). CDR3 size: 16 residues. Trimming removed 3 bases at V and 7 bases at J, with 19 bases between. The V gene's germline CDR1 is SGHRS and CDR2 YFSETQ. The CDR3 DNA sequence: TGCGCCAGCAGCTGGGGCCGGGGCCCGGGAGGTGAAAAACTGTTTTTT. It translates to CASSWGRGPGGEKLFF. Together with reference TRBV5-1 and TRBJ1-4, the CDR3 gives the full variable domain: KAGVTQTPRYLIKTRGQQVTLSCSPISGHRSVSWYQQTPGQGLQFLFEYFSETQRNKGNFPGRFSGRQFSNSRSEMNVSTLELGDSALYLCASSWGRGPGGEKLFFGSGTQLSVL.